The 18 T cell receptor beta chains below were found in one sample sequenced in a study of CXCR3-negative and CXCR3-positive naive CD8 T cells (dated by TCRdb to about 2019). The listed sequencing device is NextSeq 550. The Human TCR Profiling Kit (MiLaboratory) was used to prepare UMI-labeled 5' RACE TRB cDNA libraries. TCRdb reprocessed the reads and provides one entry for every CDR3 protein sequence; no DNA is given. Per the sample table, the count is 35,000 to 55,000 distinct CDR3 sequences. Of the sample, 2% to 2.5% is held by the ten largest clones. Source material: naive CXCR3- CD8+ T cells from blood. The cell subset or site label on this specimen signifies: CD45RO-CCR7+CD27+CD95- naive CD8+ T cells lacking CXCR3 (TNR3-). These receptors all stem from a human donor in good health. Some clones in this sample may be carry-over from other donors' samples.

The chain has TRBV19 and TRBJ1-1. Per the germline V gene, CDR1 is LNHDA and CDR2 is SQIVND (reference sequence). This CDR3 has 14 amino acids. CDR3 in amino acids: CASSITNWDTEAFF.

The V gene is TRBV7-8, the J gene TRBJ1-2. From germline, CDR1 is SGHVS and CDR2 FQNEAQ. This CDR3 has 15 amino acids. CDR3 region: CASDTLQADSHGYTF.

The V call is TRBV7-9, the J call TRBJ2-3. The germline V gene has CDR1 SEHNR and CDR2 FQNEAQ (reference sequence). The CDR3 is 16 amino acids. This CDR3 is CASSLKDTPSTDTQYF.

The V gene is TRBV29-1, the J gene TRBJ2-5; TCRdb lists TRBD1, though no DNA is available to test this call. This CDR3 is built from 13 residues. Per germline, CDR1 SQVTM and CDR2 ANQGSEA. The CDR3 sequence is CSVGQGLQETQYF.

The chain joins TRBV12-3 or TRBV12-4 to TRBJ2-1. The CDR3 extends over 15 amino acids. The CDR3 here is CASTSPGSSYNEQFF.

The chain has TRBV27 and TRBJ2-1; the D call from TCRdb, TRBD1, cannot be confirmed without DNA. From germline, CDR1 is MNHEY and CDR2 SMNVEV (reference sequence). CDR3 length: 11 residues. This CDR3 is CATRQVGLQFF.

The gene calls are TRBV5-1 and TRBJ2-7; TCRdb's D gene call, TRBD2, goes unchecked for lack of DNA. The CDR3 is made up of 14 amino acids. Germline V lookup: CDR1 SGHRS, CDR2 YFSETQ. CDR3 amino acids: CASSSLAGDHEQYF.

V gene TRBV7-6 combines with J gene TRBJ1-2. The CDR3 has 16 residues. Germline CDR1 and CDR2: SGHVS and FNYEAQ. The CDR3: CASSPGTPNSPYGYTF.

This rearrangement joins TRBV5-1 to TRBJ2-7; TCRdb indicates TRBD2, and absent DNA this call remains unverified. This CDR3 contains 15 residues. From germline, CDR1 is SGHRS and CDR2 YFSETQ. This CDR3 is CASSLRLAGGFEQYF.

The CDR3 region is CSARVGDREGGNTIYF. This chain uses TRBV20-1 with TRBJ1-3; TCRdb's assignment of TRBD1 cannot be checked, as there is no DNA. Per the germline V gene, CDR1 is DFQATT and CDR2 is SNEGSKA (reference sequence). The CDR3 contains 16 residues.

The chain employs TRBV29-1 and TRBJ2-3; TCRdb indicates TRBD2, and absent DNA this call remains unverified. Germline V CDR1 and CDR2: SQVTM, ANQGSEA. This CDR3 region has 17 residues. This chain's CDR3 is CSAGDLAGAYGTDTQYF.

The chain recombines TRBV7-2 with TRBJ1-4; the TRBD1 assignment by TCRdb is unverifiable without DNA. The CDR3 length is 14 residues. Germline loops: CDR1 SGHTA, CDR2 FQGNSA. CDR3 loop: CASSLSGAHEKLFF.

The chain combines TRBV10-3 with TRBJ2-3; with no DNA, the TCRdb D assignment of TRBD2 cannot be verified. This CDR3 contains 16 residues. Germline V gene lookup returns CDR1 ENHRY and CDR2 SYGVKD. The CDR3 loop is CAISESGDSSTDTQYF.

The CDR3 is CASSLAGEFAGELFF. The chain joins TRBV7-9 to TRBJ2-2. The germline V gene has CDR1 SEHNR and CDR2 FQNEAQ (reference sequence). This CDR3 has 15 amino acids.

CDR3 protein: CASTPGAIGGDEQYF. The J gene is TRBJ2-7, the V gene TRBV6-5; TCRdb's assignment of TRBD1 cannot be checked, as there is no DNA. Germline-derived CDR1 and CDR2 are MNHEY and SVGAGI. This CDR3 is 15 amino acids long.

The rearrangement joins TRBV5-1 to TRBJ1-1. CDR1 is SGHRS and CDR2 is YFSETQ in the germline V gene. This CDR3 is 12 amino acids long. The CDR3 loop is CASSLSGGEVFF.

The chain couples TRBV9 to TRBJ2-3; TCRdb's assignment of TRBD1 cannot be checked, as there is no DNA. Per the germline V gene, CDR1 is SGDLS and CDR2 is YYNGEE. The CDR3 covers 17 residues. The CDR3 protein is CASSSRPAGTTTDTQYF.

CDR3 amino acids: CASSQALAGVHEQFF. The V gene is TRBV14, the J gene TRBJ2-1; lacking DNA, the TRBD2 call made by TCRdb goes unchecked. This CDR3 has 15 amino acids. Per the germline V gene, CDR1 is SGHDN and CDR2 is FVKESK.